This T cell receptor beta chain stems from a study of T cell changes during pregnancy in multiple sclerosis. This CDR3 has 15 residues. Germline loops: CDR1 GTSNPN, CDR2 SVGIG (reference sequence). J gave up 6 bases and V 3 bases, and 7 bases lay outside the gene matches. The assay was immunoSEQ multiplex PCR, and TCRdb's table has in-frame clones only and misses some. The sample has tens of thousands of clones; around nine tenths are singletons. This sequence was found in a female donor with multiple sclerosis, enrolled in a pregnancy study. Here the sequenced sample was CD8+ T cells from peripheral blood mononuclear cells, taken in the first trimester of pregnancy. The rearrangement joins TRBV30 to TRBJ2-4, with TRBD2 identical over 11 bases. CDR3 nucleotides: TGTGCCTGGAGACTAGCGGGAGCGTCTATAAACATTCAGTACTTC. Translating it yields CAWRLAGASINIQYF.